The present TCR beta chain was sequenced within a study of blood T cell repertoires in COVID-19. Study-level information: Donors in the United States, Italy and Spain gave samples during acute or convalescent COVID-19. T cells, B-cell-depleted T cells, or PBMCs supplied cDNA or gDNA.

The data were produced by immunoSEQ multiplex PCR, yet TCRdb's version contains in-frame clones alone and is incomplete. The repertoire holds about 400,000 clones, with roughly 90% as singletons. The CDR3 has 14 residues. Germline lookup yields CDR1 MNHEY and CDR2 SVGAGI. Between the trimmed V and J ends, which lost 5 bases and 1 base, there was a span of 10 bases. Participants were aged about 18 to 100 years from roughly 25 US areas. Sequenced: PBMCs or T cells enriched from blood (not recorded which). V gene TRBV6-5 combines with J gene TRBJ2-3, with D tentatively TRBD2 (5 bases). The TCR comes from a woman between 40 and 55 years old with acute COVID-19. In DNA form, the CDR3 reads TGTGCCAGCAGTCGGGGTGGTCGCACAGATACGCAGTATTTT. Translated: CASSRGGRTDTQYF.